The present T cell receptor beta chain was sequenced within a study of blood T cells in healthy people across ages. Study findings and constraints: More naive CD4+ cells and higher diversity were found in long-lived than in aged donors.

A second PCR of 7 to 11 cycles used a sample-barcoded 5' primer and a J-beta primer mix. Through a template-switch adaptor with 12 random nucleotides, each cDNA molecule received a tag. TCRdb re-analysed the 5' RACE reads in MiXCR, keeping a single row per CDR3 protein. The table has about 1.4 million distinct CDR3 sequences, around 55% seen once; the top ten hold 5% to 7%. With 1 base clipped from V and 8 bases from J, the junction kept 5 bases outside the gene matches. Germline V gene lookup returns CDR1 SGHTA and CDR2 FQGNSA. This CDR3 contains 15 residues. This clonotype was counted between two and nine times. Its matching antigen is unknown. The extraction recovered at least 5.5 micrograms of total RNA per sample.

The TCR sequence derives from a man younger than 35 in good health. This chain links TRBV7-2 with TRBJ2-1; 10 nucleotides align to TRBD1. The sample was blood. The DNA of the CDR3 is TGTGCCAGCAGCTTAGGGACAGGGGGGCTCTATGAGCAGTTCTTC. Its protein product is CASSLGTGGLYEQFF. Using reference TRBV7-2 and TRBJ2-1 for the parts outside the CDR3, the full variable domain is GAGVSQSPSNKVTEKGKDVELRCDPISGHTALYWYRQSLGQGLEFLIYFQGNSAPDKSGLPSDRFSAERTGGSVSTLTIQRTQQEDSAVYLCASSLGTGGLYEQFFGPGTRLTVL.